The 11 T cell receptor beta chains below were found in one sample sequenced in a study of T cells expressing NK-cell markers. With the 5' RACE reads reprocessed, TCRdb shows one record per CDR3 protein and no DNA. The sample data list roughly 420,000 distinct CDR3 sequences. Sequencing used blood T cells: a sorted CD56 or NKG2C T cell subset, CD4+ or CD8+ T cells, or bulk PBMC T cells (not recorded which). The receptors were gathered from a woman aged 18 to 75 in good health.

CDR3 region: CASSPPGWEQFF. The gene calls are TRBV9 and TRBJ2-1; TCRdb proposes TRBD1, but this gene call is untestable without DNA. From germline, CDR1 is SGDLS and CDR2 YYNGEE. The CDR3 spans 12 residues. The entire variable domain, with the rest obtained from reference TRBV9 and TRBJ2-1, is as follows: DSGVTQTPKHLITATGQRVTLRCSPRSGDLSVYWYQQSLDQGLQFLIQYYNGEERAKGNILERFSAQQFPDLHSELNLSSLELGDSALYFCASSPPGWEQFFGPGTRLTVL.

V gene TRBV4-1 combines with J gene TRBJ2-5; the TCRdb call, TRBD2, lacks DNA for checking. The V gene's germline CDR1 is MGHRA and CDR2 YSYEKL. This CDR3 spans 15 amino acids. The CDR3 sequence is CASSQLGLREETQYF.

The chain has TRBV28 and TRBJ2-7; the D gene TCRdb calls, TRBD1, cannot be checked with no DNA. CDR1 and CDR2 from the germline V gene are MDHEN and SYDVKM. CDR3 length: 14 residues. This CDR3 reads CASSLPADSSEQYF.

This chain uses TRBV12-3 or TRBV12-4 with TRBJ2-1; TCRdb outputs TRBD2, but without DNA this stays unchecked. The CDR3 sequence is 12 residues long. The CDR3 reads CASSPTRAEQFF.

The chain has TRBV12-3 or TRBV12-4 and TRBJ1-2; TCRdb's D call, TRBD1, is unchecked because there is no DNA. This CDR3 has 15 residues. CDR3 sequence: CASSQELGGTYGYTF.

The genes are TRBV5-1 and TRBJ2-7. The CDR3 is 13 amino acids. Germline V lookup: CDR1 SGHRS, CDR2 YFSETQ. CDR3 sequence reads: CASSPNLAYEQYF. The entire variable domain, with the rest obtained from reference TRBV5-1 and TRBJ2-7, is as follows: KAGVTQTPRYLIKTRGQQVTLSCSPISGHRSVSWYQQTPGQGLQFLFEYFSETQRNKGNFPGRFSGRQFSNSRSEMNVSTLELGDSALYLCASSPNLAYEQYFGPGTRLTVT.

The chain combines TRBV4-3 with TRBJ2-7; there is no DNA to check the TCRdb D call of TRBD1. CDR1 and CDR2 from the germline V gene are LGHNA and YSLEER. The CDR3 runs to 16 residues. Here the CDR3 reads CASSQVSGTGAYEQYF.

The chain recombines TRBV28 with TRBJ1-4. This CDR3 comprises 13 residues. The germline gives CDR1 MDHEN, CDR2 SYDVKM. CDR3 sequence: CASMPVPLGKLFF.

This chain's CDR3 is CASSFPGQDYNEQFF. This chain links TRBV5-4 with TRBJ2-1; TCRdb reports TRBD1, a call that lacks DNA to check it against. There are 15 residues in the CDR3. Germline CDR1 is SGHNT and CDR2 is YYREEE (reference sequence).

CDR3 in amino acids: CASSLHRGDGSPLHF. The rearrangement uses TRBV5-4 and TRBJ1-6; TCRdb's assignment of TRBD1 cannot be checked, as there is no DNA. CDR3 length: 15 amino acids. Germline CDR1 and CDR2: SGHNT and YYREEE (reference sequence).

The CDR3 is CASSAYMGDAFF. V is TRBV19 and J is TRBJ1-1. Germline CDR1 and CDR2: LNHDA and SQIVND (reference sequence). The CDR3 consists of 12 residues.